This T cell receptor beta chain was recorded in a study of T-cell reconstitution after alpha-beta-depleted transplantation in children. Notes on the study in general: The origin of high day-60 TCRbeta diversity in some patients lay in surviving recipient T cells and thymic progenitors. Newly generated T cells supplied most T-cell counts and diversity one year post-transplant. Expanded clones from the graft, numbering several hundred, reportedly supplied alpha-beta T cells about two months after transplant.

Molecular barcoding with unique molecular identifiers was used for the TCRbeta library. TCRdb itself ran the PCR reads through MiXCR, one entry per CDR3 protein. The sample has 250,000 to 400,000 distinct CDR3 sequences; 23% are singletons. This clonotype was seen a few times. Its matching antigen is unknown. The CDR3 spans 15 residues. Unmatched junction bases numbered 8, after V lost 5 bases and J lost 2 bases. Germline V gene data show CDR1 as SGHAT and CDR2 as FQNNGV. The clonotype originates from a male patient younger than 18 who had a stem cell transplant for acute lymphoblastic leukemia, so the T cells may come from the graft donor. J is TRBJ2-7 and V is TRBV11-2, with TRBD1 matching 8 bases. This sample comprised PBMCs, mostly from graft donor cells, obtained 180 days after TCRalphabeta/CD19-depleted stem cell transplant. CDR3 nucleotides: TGTGCCAGCAGCACCCGGACAGGGTTGGCCTACGAGCAGTACTTC. This translates into CASSTRTGLAYEQYF. Variable domain in full (rest from reference TRBV11-2 and TRBJ2-7): EAGVAQSPRYKIIEKRQSVAFWCNPISGHATLYWYQQILGQGPKLLIQFQNNGVVDDSQLPKDRFSAERLKGVDSTLKIQPAKLEDSAVYLCASSTRTGLAYEQYFGPGTRLTVT.